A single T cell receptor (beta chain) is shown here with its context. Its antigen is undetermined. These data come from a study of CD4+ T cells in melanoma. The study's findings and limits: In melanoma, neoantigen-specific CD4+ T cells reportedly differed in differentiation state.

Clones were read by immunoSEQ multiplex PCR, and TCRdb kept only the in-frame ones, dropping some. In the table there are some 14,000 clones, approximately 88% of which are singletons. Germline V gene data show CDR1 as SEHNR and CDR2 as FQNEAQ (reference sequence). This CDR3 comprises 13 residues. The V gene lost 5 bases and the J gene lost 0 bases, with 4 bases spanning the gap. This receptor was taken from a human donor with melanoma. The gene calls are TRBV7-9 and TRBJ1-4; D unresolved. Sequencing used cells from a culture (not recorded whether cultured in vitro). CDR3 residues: CASSRTTNEKLFF. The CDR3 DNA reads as TGTGCCAGCAGCCGCACAACTAATGAAAAACTGTTTTTT.